The present TCR beta chain was sequenced within a study of blood T cells in healthy people across ages. RNA extraction gave at least 5.5 micrograms of total RNA per sample. V lost 5 bases and J lost 5, with 12 bases in between. The CDR3 is 13 amino acids. Germline values: CDR1 SGHTA, CDR2 FQGNSA. A J-beta primer mix and a sample-barcoded 5' primer were used in a second PCR of about 7 to 11 cycles. TCRdb redid the calling of the 5' RACE reads with MiXCR, one entry per CDR3 protein. The sample carries about 1,500,000 distinct CDR3 sequences, about 43% recorded once. This clonotype was seen more than once but under ten times.

Sample: blood. The sequence was obtained from a woman in her late teens or twenties in good health. J is TRBJ1-1 and V is TRBV7-2, with D perhaps TRBD1 (5 bases). CDR3 amino acids: CASSLGRETEAFF. The CDR3 region has the DNA TGTGCCAGCAGCCTCGGCAGGGAAACTGAAGCTTTCTTT. Drawing the rest from reference TRBV7-2 and TRBJ1-1, the complete variable domain is GAGVSQSPSNKVTEKGKDVELRCDPISGHTALYWYRQSLGQGLEFLIYFQGNSAPDKSGLPSDRFSAERTGGSVSTLTIQRTQQEDSAVYLCASSLGRETEAFFGQGTRLTVV.